A selection of T cell receptor beta chains follows, all from one sample in a study of blood T cell repertoires in COVID-19. Sequencing used immunoSEQ multiplex PCR; TCRdb keeps in-frame clones, though not all of them. Here the sample spans roughly 50,000 clones, around 81% being singletons. The sequencing input was peripheral blood. Source of these receptors: a woman aged 60-70 years with acute or convalescent COVID-19. CDR3s include the opening cysteine and the closing phenylalanine or tryptophan. Fields, in order: J gene, D gene, clone size, V gene, CDR3 protein, CDR3 DNA. The D gene is left open where the match is weak. Rows give clone size only sometimes, using once, few, many, or a class for an expanded clone.

J gene: TRBJ2-3
D gene: .
clone size: .
V gene: TRBV6-5
CDR3 protein: CASRDTITDTQYF
CDR3 DNA: TGTGCCAGCCGGGATACCATAACAGATACGCAGTATTTT

J gene: TRBJ1-5
D gene: .
clone size: .
V gene: TRBV23-1
CDR3 protein: CASSHDRHGYSNQPQHF
CDR3 DNA: TGCGCCAGCAGTCATGATCGACACGGTTATAGCAATCAGCCCCAGCATTTT

J gene: TRBJ1-2
D gene: TRBD1
clone size: few
V gene: TRBV2
CDR3 protein: CASSPTGDNYGYTF
CDR3 DNA: TGTGCCAGCAGTCCGACAGGGGATAACTATGGCTACACCTTC

J gene: TRBJ1-1
D gene: .
clone size: .
V gene: TRBV5-1
CDR3 protein: CASSLLWAGTEAFF
CDR3 DNA: TGCGCCAGCAGCTTGCTGTGGGCGGGCACTGAAGCTTTCTTT

J gene: TRBJ1-2
D gene: TRBD1
clone size: .
V gene: TRBV29-1
CDR3 protein: CSVVRDRGIQSYGYTF
CDR3 DNA: TGCAGCGTTGTCCGGGACAGGGGAATTCAGAGCTATGGCTACACCTTC

J gene: TRBJ2-7
D gene: TRBD1
clone size: few
V gene: TRBV6-1
CDR3 protein: CASSEAYRGYEQYF
CDR3 DNA: TGTGCCAGCAGTGAAGCATACAGGGGATACGAGCAGTACTTC

J gene: TRBJ2-7
D gene: .
clone size: .
V gene: TRBV6-5
CDR3 protein: CASSYASSGYEQYF
CDR3 DNA: TGTGCCAGCAGTTATGCTAGCAGCGGTTACGAGCAGTACTTC

J gene: TRBJ1-1
D gene: .
clone size: once
V gene: TRBV5-4
CDR3 protein: CASGTGWEMNTEAFF
CDR3 DNA: TGTGCCAGCGGAACAGGATGGGAAATGAACACTGAAGCTTTCTTT

J gene: TRBJ1-2
D gene: TRBD1
clone size: .
V gene: TRBV24-1
CDR3 protein: CATSDSGTARTGYTF
CDR3 DNA: TGTGCCACCAGTGACTCCGGGACAGCCAGAACAGGCTACACCTTC

J gene: TRBJ1-1
D gene: TRBD1
clone size: .
V gene: TRBV5-8
CDR3 protein: CASSLTGEIAEAFF
CDR3 DNA: TGTGCCAGCAGCTTAACAGGGGAGATCGCTGAAGCTTTCTTT

J gene: TRBJ1-1
D gene: .
clone size: .
V gene: TRBV3-1/TRBV3-2
CDR3 protein: CASSQAWETFF
CDR3 DNA: TGTGCCAGCAGCCAGGCCTGGGAGACTTTCTTT

J gene: TRBJ1-2
D gene: TRBD1
clone size: .
V gene: TRBV7-2
CDR3 protein: CASSNPGQGYGYTF
CDR3 DNA: TGTGCCAGCAGCAACCCGGGACAGGGCTATGGCTACACCTTC

J gene: TRBJ2-5
D gene: TRBD2
clone size: .
V gene: TRBV11-2
CDR3 protein: CASSATSGPYQETQYF
CDR3 DNA: TGTGCCAGCAGCGCAACTAGCGGGCCCTACCAAGAGACCCAGTACTTC

J gene: TRBJ2-7
D gene: .
clone size: few
V gene: TRBV4-1
CDR3 protein: CASSQAETDYEQYF
CDR3 DNA: TGCGCCAGCAGCCAAGCTGAGACAGACTACGAGCAGTACTTC

J gene: TRBJ2-1
D gene: .
clone size: .
V gene: TRBV2
CDR3 protein: CASNPTGGSEGEQFF
CDR3 DNA: TGTGCCAGCAACCCAACAGGAGGGAGTGAGGGTGAGCAGTTCTTC

J gene: TRBJ2-3
D gene: .
clone size: .
V gene: TRBV30
CDR3 protein: CAWTLGPRGKGTDTQYF
CDR3 DNA: TGTGCCTGGACCCTTGGCCCCAGGGGAAAAGGCACAGATACGCAGTATTTT

J gene: TRBJ2-5
D gene: .
clone size: once
V gene: TRBV6-1
CDR3 protein: CASSEGRVAQETQYF
CDR3 DNA: TGTGCCAGCAGTGAGGGTCGGGTGGCCCAAGAGACCCAGTACTTC

J gene: TRBJ2-7
D gene: .
clone size: .
V gene: TRBV5-6
CDR3 protein: CASSPIGGNRNEQYF
CDR3 DNA: TGTGCCAGCAGCCCGATTGGGGGGAATAGGAACGAGCAGTACTTC

J gene: TRBJ1-2
D gene: .
clone size: .
V gene: TRBV5-6
CDR3 protein: CASSLVQANYGYTF
CDR3 DNA: TGTGCCAGCAGCTTGGTACAGGCTAACTATGGCTACACCTTC

J gene: TRBJ1-1
D gene: .
clone size: .
V gene: TRBV5-5
CDR3 protein: CASSLFSSLNTEAFF
CDR3 DNA: TGTGCCAGCAGCTTGTTCTCTAGCTTGAACACTGAAGCTTTCTTT

J gene: TRBJ2-2
D gene: TRBD1
clone size: .
V gene: TRBV6-4
CDR3 protein: CASGTGVVTGELFF
CDR3 DNA: TGTGCCAGCGGTACAGGGGTGGTCACCGGGGAGCTGTTTTTT

J gene: TRBJ2-1
D gene: .
clone size: .
V gene: TRBV5-5
CDR3 protein: CASSLLVNEQFF
CDR3 DNA: TGTGCCAGCAGCCTACTCGTTAATGAGCAGTTCTTC

J gene: TRBJ2-5
D gene: .
clone size: few
V gene: TRBV11-2
CDR3 protein: CASSSGRAAGETQYF
CDR3 DNA: TGTGCCAGCAGCTCCGGACGGGCCGCAGGGGAGACCCAGTACTTC

J gene: TRBJ1-1
D gene: .
clone size: few
V gene: TRBV6-5
CDR3 protein: CASSYGSGRMNTEAFF
CDR3 DNA: TGTGCCAGCAGTTACGGGTCAGGGAGGATGAACACTGAAGCTTTCTTT

J gene: TRBJ2-5
D gene: .
clone size: .
V gene: TRBV5-1
CDR3 protein: CASSLDQVQETQYF
CDR3 DNA: TGCGCCAGCAGCTTGGACCAGGTCCAAGAGACCCAGTACTTC

J gene: TRBJ1-5
D gene: .
clone size: once
V gene: TRBV19
CDR3 protein: CASRMSGNQPQHF
CDR3 DNA: TGTGCCAGTAGGATGTCAGGGAATCAGCCCCAGCATTTT

J gene: TRBJ2-7
D gene: TRBD1
clone size: .
V gene: TRBV19
CDR3 protein: CASRLGQGADEQYF
CDR3 DNA: TGTGCCAGTAGATTAGGGCAGGGGGCGGACGAGCAGTACTTC

J gene: TRBJ1-5
D gene: TRBD1
clone size: once
V gene: TRBV19
CDR3 protein: CATKTGGILDQPQHF
CDR3 DNA: TGTGCCACCAAGACAGGGGGCATTTTAGATCAGCCCCAGCATTTT

J gene: TRBJ2-1
D gene: TRBD2
clone size: .
V gene: TRBV7-3
CDR3 protein: CASSLTPASGGEQFF
CDR3 DNA: TGTGCCAGCAGCTTAACCCCAGCTAGCGGGGGTGAGCAGTTCTTC

J gene: TRBJ1-3
D gene: .
clone size: few
V gene: TRBV11-2
CDR3 protein: CASSTTGPSSGNTIYF
CDR3 DNA: TGTGCCAGCAGCACCACAGGGCCGAGCTCTGGAAACACCATATATTTT

J gene: TRBJ2-1
D gene: .
clone size: .
V gene: TRBV18
CDR3 protein: CASSPTRGSAEGDNEQFF
CDR3 DNA: TGTGCCAGCTCACCCACCAGAGGTAGCGCCGAAGGAGACAATGAGCAGTTCTTC

J gene: TRBJ1-5
D gene: TRBD1
clone size: .
V gene: TRBV27
CDR3 protein: CASSKTGQGAYQPQHF
CDR3 DNA: TGTGCCAGCAGTAAGACGGGACAGGGGGCTTATCAGCCCCAGCATTTT

J gene: TRBJ2-2
D gene: TRBD2
clone size: few
V gene: TRBV10-1
CDR3 protein: CASSEPTSGNTGELFF
CDR3 DNA: TGCGCCAGCAGTGAGCCGACTAGCGGGAACACCGGGGAGCTGTTTTTT

J gene: TRBJ2-4
D gene: TRBD2
clone size: .
V gene: TRBV3-1/TRBV3-2
CDR3 protein: CASSRTPLAGAGVAKNIQYF
CDR3 DNA: TGTGCCAGCAGCCGAACCCCGCTAGCGGGAGCGGGGGTAGCCAAAAACATTCAGTACTTC

J gene: TRBJ2-3
D gene: TRBD1
clone size: .
V gene: TRBV29-1
CDR3 protein: CSVQGDRGTDTQYF
CDR3 DNA: TGCAGCGTTCAGGGAGACAGGGGCACAGATACGCAGTATTTT

J gene: TRBJ2-4
D gene: .
clone size: few
V gene: TRBV30
CDR3 protein: CAWRVGALAKNIQYF
CDR3 DNA: TGTGCCTGGAGAGTGGGGGCTTTAGCCAAAAACATTCAGTACTTC

J gene: TRBJ2-5
D gene: TRBD2
clone size: once
V gene: TRBV30
CDR3 protein: CAWSRWGGLAGGRTETQYF
CDR3 DNA: TGTGCCTGGAGTCGGTGGGGTGGGCTAGCGGGAGGGAGGACAGAGACCCAGTACTTC